This T cell receptor (beta chain) was observed in a study of T cells in Graves' hyperthyroidism and ophthalmopathy. Notes on the study in general: Ophthalmopathy was model-predicted a median about 6 months pre-onset.

V was pared by 6 bases and J by 0 bases, with 8 bases of the junction left unmatched. Germline lookup yields CDR1 MNHEY and CDR2 SVGEGT. The CDR3 length is 17 residues. There were TCR beta CDR3 regions amplified from RNA transcripts. First-round RT-PCR of the TCR CDR3 relied on the HTBI primer set. TCRdb re-derived calls from the multiplex PCR reads in MiXCR, one entry per CDR3 protein. Among 620,000 or so distinct CDR3 sequences listed, 13% to 15% were seen once. Note on this clonotype: Its antigen is undetermined.

Ophthalmopathy patients had Clinical Activity Score at least 3, NOSPECS grade at least 4, duration under 3 months. Any patient presenting with uncontrolled infection, other autoimmune disease, pregnancy or lactation was left out. PBMCs were derived from about 9.1 ml fresh peripheral blood. V is TRBV6-2 or TRBV6-3 and J is TRBJ2-1; TRBD2 matches at 10 bases. This receptor was obtained from a woman in her fifties or sixties with Graves' ophthalmopathy. Sequenced sample: blood. DNA for the CDR3: TGTGCCAGCAGCCGACTAGCGGGCGTAGGCTCCTACAATGAGCAGTTCTTC. Amino acid sequence: CASSRLAGVGSYNEQFF.